The sample holds many counts of the clone carrying this TCR beta chain. What it binds is not known. Template switching (which added a universal primer site) was used, and cDNA carried unique molecular identifiers. One entry per CDR3 protein results from TCRdb running MiXCR on the 5' RACE reads. Here the sample spans hundreds of thousands of distinct CDR3 sequences, more than 6.5% being singletons. The data derive from a study of identical twins. Study-level results: Abundant beta clonotypes from cord blood had fewer insertions, unlike memory repertoires, which showed none. The authors drew conclusions from cross-sectional statistical analysis rather than following the same donors.

The CDR3 totals 17 residues. V shed 1 base, J shed 1 base, and the junction held 5 bases outside the gene matches. Germline V CDR1 and CDR2: SGHDT, YYEEEE. The sample was also reused in another study, on yellow fever vaccine responses in identical twins.

The material sequenced was memory (CD45RO+) T cells sorted from blood. The sequence came from a woman in her late teens or twenties in good health. The chain links TRBV5-6 to TRBJ2-4; 10 bases are a match to TRBD2. CDR3: CASSLRLAGEAKNIQYF. DNA for the CDR3: TGTGCCAGCAGCTTGAGGCTAGCGGGAGAGGCCAAAAACATTCAGTACTTC.